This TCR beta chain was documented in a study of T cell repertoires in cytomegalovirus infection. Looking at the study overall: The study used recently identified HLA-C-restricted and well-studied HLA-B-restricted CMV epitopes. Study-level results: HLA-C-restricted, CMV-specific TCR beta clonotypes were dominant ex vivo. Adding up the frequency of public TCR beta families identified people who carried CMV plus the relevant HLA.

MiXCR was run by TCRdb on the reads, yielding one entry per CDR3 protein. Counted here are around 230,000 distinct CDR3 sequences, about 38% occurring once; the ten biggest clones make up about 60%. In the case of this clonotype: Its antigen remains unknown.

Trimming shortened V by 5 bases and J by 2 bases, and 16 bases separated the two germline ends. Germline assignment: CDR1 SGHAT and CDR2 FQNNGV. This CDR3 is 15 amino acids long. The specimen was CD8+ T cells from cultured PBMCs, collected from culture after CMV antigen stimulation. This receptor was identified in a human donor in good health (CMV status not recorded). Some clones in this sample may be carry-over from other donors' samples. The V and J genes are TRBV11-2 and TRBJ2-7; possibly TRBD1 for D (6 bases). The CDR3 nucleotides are TGTGCCAGCAGCCTCTCCGGGACACTAACCTACGAGCAGTACTTC. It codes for CASSLSGTLTYEQYF.